The 3 T cell receptor beta chains given below trace back to one sample, sequenced in a study of OX40 agonist ivuxolimab in advanced cancers. The protocol was immunoSEQ multiplex PCR, while the TCRdb copy is restricted to in-frame clones and leaves out a portion. The sample contains 25,000 to 40,000 clones, roughly 83% of which appear only once. Here the sequenced sample was CD4+ or CD8+ T cells sorted from blood, taken in a trial of the OX40 agonist ivuxolimab. The receptors originated from an adult with an advanced solid tumor such as melanoma, head and neck, liver or kidney cancer.

The chain has TRBV7-2 and TRBJ1-3, with 8 bases lining up with TRBD1. The CDR3 has 17 amino acids. V was pared by 2 bases and J by 3 bases, with 9 bases of the junction left unmatched. Germline CDR1 reads SGHTA; CDR2 reads FQGNSA. CDR3 sequence: CASSLKGDRFFGNTIYF. CDR3 sequence (DNA): TGTGCCAGCAGCTTAAAGGGGGACAGGTTCTTTGGAAACACCATATATTTT.

The genes are TRBV7-9 and TRBJ2-1, with TRBD2 identical over 14 bases. V was clipped by 6 bases and J by 5 bases; unmatched bases: 0. This CDR3 spans 14 amino acids. The V gene's germline CDR1 is SEHNR and CDR2 FQNEAQ (reference sequence). The CDR3 bases are TGTGCCAGCAGGGGACTAGCGGGGGACAATGAGCAGTTCTTC. As protein: CASRGLAGDNEQFF.

The DNA for the CDR3 is TGTGCCAGGACGGGCCTTAACACCGGGGAGCTGTTTTTT. This sequence encodes CARTGLNTGELFF. V gene TRBV2 combines with J gene TRBJ2-2; D remains unclear. The CDR3 extends over 13 amino acids. V was trimmed by 9 bases and J by 2 bases, leaving 10 bases between them. CDR1 SNHLY and CDR2 FYNNEI come from the germline V gene.